These 14 T cell receptor beta chains share one sample of origin, sequenced in a study of cytomegalovirus exposure and HLA in healthy donors. Primers included in the PCR were 60 Vbeta and 13 Jbeta primers. Sequencing used immunoSEQ multiplex PCR; TCRdb keeps in-frame clones, though not all of them. This sample has roughly 180,000 clones, with approximately 80% found just once. Specimen: PBMCs. The receptor set was obtained from a female donor in good health and CMV-seronegative.

Regarding this clone: The same CDR3 arises from other DNA sequences in this sample as well. This chain uses TRBV5-6 with TRBJ2-6; D is unresolved. Germline V gene lookup returns CDR1 SGHDT and CDR2 YYEEEE. V dropped 0 bases and J dropped 0 bases, with 4 bases sitting between them. This CDR3 region has 15 residues. Here the CDR3 reads CASSLGVSGANVLTF. As DNA, the CDR3 is TGTGCCAGCAGCTTGGGAGTCTCTGGGGCCAACGTCCTGACTTTC.

V and J are TRBV5-6 and TRBJ1-1; TRBD1 aligns across 7 bases. Losses at the gene ends were 2 bases for V and 2 bases for J; bases not matched to a gene: 12. Per germline, CDR1 SGHDT and CDR2 YYEEEE. The CDR3 consists of 17 residues. CDR3 residues: CASSFPPPYRGNTEAFF. The CDR3 DNA sequence: TGTGCCAGCAGCTTTCCTCCCCCTTACAGGGGAAACACTGAAGCTTTCTTT.

The chain joins TRBV7-6 to TRBJ2-7, with TRBD2 matching 9 bases. The CDR3 has 15 residues. The trim removed 2 bases at V and 0 bases at J, leaving 2 bases unmatched. Germline-derived CDR1 and CDR2 are SGHVS and FNYEAQ. CDR3 protein: CASSLSGGPSYEQYF. CDR3 nucleotide sequence: TGTGCCAGCAGCTTAAGCGGGGGGCCCTCCTACGAGCAGTACTTC.

The chain is built from TRBV6-1 and TRBJ1-5; 9 positions agree with TRBD1. The CDR3 is 16 amino acids. CDR1 is MNHNS and CDR2 is SASEGT in the germline V gene. V trimming: 3 bases; J trimming: 4 bases; junction bases outside the gene matches: 7. The CDR3 DNA reads as TGTGCCAGCAGTGACCCGGACAGGGGAGGGAATCAGCCCCAGCATTTT. Residues: CASSDPDRGGNQPQHF.

J is TRBJ2-2 and V is TRBV4-1; TRBD1 matches 7 bases. With 0 bases clipped from V and 0 bases from J, the junction kept 4 bases outside the gene matches. CDR3 length: 17 residues. Germline V CDR1 and CDR2: MGHRA, YSYEKL. CDR3 amino acids: CASSQDPQGANTGELFF. DNA of the CDR3: TGCGCCAGCAGCCAAGATCCCCAGGGGGCGAACACCGGGGAGCTGTTTTTT.

This clone was seen many times. The chain joins TRBV28 to TRBJ2-4, with a tentative D call TRBD2 (5 bases). Per germline, CDR1 MDHEN and CDR2 SYDVKM. V lost 7 bases, J lost 0 bases, and 16 bases lay in between. There are 16 residues in the CDR3. The CDR3 spells CASNGFGGLAKNIQYF. The CDR3 DNA is TGTGCCAGCAATGGGTTCGGAGGTCTAGCCAAAAACATTCAGTACTTC.

This chain links TRBV6-1 with TRBJ1-4; 8 bases align to TRBD1. The CDR3 is 13 residues long. V lost 6 bases and J lost 11; bases outside the gene matches: 8. Germline V gives CDR1 MNHNS, CDR2 SASEGT. CDR3 residues: CASSTGGQEKLFF. The CDR3 nucleotides read TGTGCCAGCAGCACAGGGGGTCAGGAGAAACTGTTTTTT.

As concerns this clone: A read error may produce the germline difference seen at one junction end. The chain uses TRBV7-6 and TRBJ2-7, with a weak D call TRBD1 (6 bases). In germline, CDR1 is SGHVS, CDR2 FNYEAQ. CDR3 length: 17 residues. CDR3 sequence reads: CASSLPPTGPLSHEQYF. DNA of the CDR3: TGTGCCAGCAGCTTACCCCCGACAGGCCCCCTCTCCCACGAGCAGTACTTC.

This chain joins TRBV7-3 and TRBJ2-7; D gene unclear. The germline V and J ends were trimmed by 0 bases and 8 bases, with 11 bases remaining between them. Germline V gives CDR1 SGHTA, CDR2 FQGTGA. The CDR3 runs 13 residues. CDR3 nucleotides: TGTGCCAGCAGCTTAACGTGGGCGTCTCAGCAGTACTTC. This sequence encodes CASSLTWASQQYF.

The chain couples TRBV10-3 to TRBJ2-1; 8 positions match TRBD2. Trimming removed 1 base from V and 3 bases from J; junction bases left unmatched: 2. Germline CDR1 reads ENHRY; CDR2 reads SYGVKD. The CDR3 is made up of 15 amino acids. The DNA for the CDR3 is TGTGCCATCAGTGAGTACAGCGGGAGCTACAATGAGCAGTTCTTC. Translated, it gives CAISEYSGSYNEQFF.

V and J are TRBV29-1 and TRBJ1-2; no firm D call. V was trimmed by 2 bases and J by 6 bases, leaving 13 bases between them. The CDR3 runs to 13 residues. Per the germline V gene, CDR1 is SQVTM and CDR2 is ANQGSEA. CDR3 bases: TGCAGCGTTGAAACGGGGAGGACTAATGGCTACACCTTC. It codes for CSVETGRTNGYTF.

The chain is built from TRBV5-1 and TRBJ2-5, with D tentatively TRBD1 (6 bases). Trimming took off 0 bases at V and 1 base at J, with 13 bases between the two ends. CDR3 size: 16 residues. The germline gives CDR1 SGHRS, CDR2 YFSETQ. The CDR3 DNA sequence: TGCGCCAGCAGCTTGGTAAGGGGACAACCCCAAGAGACCCAGTACTTC. This codes for CASSLVRGQPQETQYF.

The V call is TRBV25-1, the J call TRBJ1-4; D call uncertain. The CDR3 consists of 13 residues. Germline lookup yields CDR1 MGHDK and CDR2 SYGVNS. V dropped 4 bases and J dropped 4 bases, with 7 bases sitting between them. The CDR3 here is CASSGRVNEKLFF. In DNA, the CDR3 is TGTGCCAGCAGTGGGCGGGTTAATGAAAAACTGTTTTTT.

The V and J genes are TRBV5-5 and TRBJ2-7; 9 bases agree with TRBD1. From germline, CDR1 is SGHKS and CDR2 YYEKEE (reference sequence). This CDR3 comprises 14 residues. V lost 5 bases to trimming and J lost 4 bases; unmatched junction nucleotides: 7. The CDR3 is CASRSGTGSYEQYF. The CDR3 coding sequence is TGTGCCAGCAGGTCCGGGACAGGGTCGTACGAGCAGTACTTC.